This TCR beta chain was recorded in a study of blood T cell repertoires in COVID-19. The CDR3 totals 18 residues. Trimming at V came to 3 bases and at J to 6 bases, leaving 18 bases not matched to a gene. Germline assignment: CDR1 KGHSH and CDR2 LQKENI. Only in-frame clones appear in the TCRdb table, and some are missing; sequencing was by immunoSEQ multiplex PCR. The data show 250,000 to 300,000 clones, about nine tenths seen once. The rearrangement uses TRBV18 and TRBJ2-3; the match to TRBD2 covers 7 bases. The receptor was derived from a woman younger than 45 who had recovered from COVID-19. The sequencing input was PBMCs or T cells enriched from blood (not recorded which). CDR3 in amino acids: CASSPRLEWQGGSDTQYF. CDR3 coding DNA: TGTGCCAGCTCACCTCGTCTGGAATGGCAGGGAGGGTCTGATACGCAGTATTTT.